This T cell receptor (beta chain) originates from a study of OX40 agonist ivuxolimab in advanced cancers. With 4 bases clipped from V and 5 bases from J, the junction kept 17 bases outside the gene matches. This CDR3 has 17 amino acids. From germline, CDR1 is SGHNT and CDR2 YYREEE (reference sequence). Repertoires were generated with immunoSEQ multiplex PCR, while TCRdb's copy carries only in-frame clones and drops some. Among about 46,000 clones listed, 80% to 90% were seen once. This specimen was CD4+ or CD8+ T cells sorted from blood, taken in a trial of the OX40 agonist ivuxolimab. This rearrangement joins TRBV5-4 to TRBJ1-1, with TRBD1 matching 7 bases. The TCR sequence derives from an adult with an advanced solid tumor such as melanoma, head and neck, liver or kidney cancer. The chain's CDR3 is CASSQDYQLARGTEAFF. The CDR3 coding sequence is TGTGCCAGCAGCCAGGACTATCAACTGGCCAGGGGGACTGAAGCTTTCTTT.